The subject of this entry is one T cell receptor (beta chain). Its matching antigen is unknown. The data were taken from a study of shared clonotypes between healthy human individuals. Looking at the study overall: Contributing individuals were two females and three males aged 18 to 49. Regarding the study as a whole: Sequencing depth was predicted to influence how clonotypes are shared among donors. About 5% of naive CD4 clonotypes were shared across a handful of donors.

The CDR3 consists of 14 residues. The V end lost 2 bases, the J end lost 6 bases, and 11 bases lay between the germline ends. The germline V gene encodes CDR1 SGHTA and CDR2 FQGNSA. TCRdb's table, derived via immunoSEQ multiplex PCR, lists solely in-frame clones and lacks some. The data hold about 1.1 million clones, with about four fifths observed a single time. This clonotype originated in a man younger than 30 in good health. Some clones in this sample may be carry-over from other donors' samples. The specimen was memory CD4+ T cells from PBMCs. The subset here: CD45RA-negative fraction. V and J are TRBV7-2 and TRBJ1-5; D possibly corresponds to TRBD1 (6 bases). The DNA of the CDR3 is TGTGCCAGCAGCTTACAGGGAGGGGGTCAGCCCCAGCATTTT. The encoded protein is CASSLQGGGQPQHF.